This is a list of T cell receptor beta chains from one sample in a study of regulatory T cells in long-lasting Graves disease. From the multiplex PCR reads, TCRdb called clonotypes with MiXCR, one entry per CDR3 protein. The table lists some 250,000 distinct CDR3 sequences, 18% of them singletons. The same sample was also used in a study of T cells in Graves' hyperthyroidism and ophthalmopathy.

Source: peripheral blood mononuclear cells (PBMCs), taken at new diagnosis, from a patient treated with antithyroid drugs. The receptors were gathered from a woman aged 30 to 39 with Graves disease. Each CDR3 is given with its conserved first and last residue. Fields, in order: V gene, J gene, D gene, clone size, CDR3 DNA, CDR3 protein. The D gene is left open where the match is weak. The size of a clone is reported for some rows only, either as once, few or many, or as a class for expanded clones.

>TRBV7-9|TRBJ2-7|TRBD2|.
TGTGCCAGCAGCTTAGTGGGAGGGTACGAGCAGTACTTC
CASSLVGGYEQYF
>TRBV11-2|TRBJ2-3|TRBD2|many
TGTGCCAGCAGCTATTCTAGCGGGCGAAACACAGATACGCAGTATTTT
CASSYSSGRNTDTQYF
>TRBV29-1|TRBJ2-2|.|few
TGCAGCGTTGGAGGGGAAACGGACACCGGGGAGCTGTTTTTT
CSVGGETDTGELFF
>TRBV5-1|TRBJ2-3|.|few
TGCGCCAGCAGCTTGGCGGGCTCCGCTTCTGTGGCAGATACGCAGTATTTT
CASSLAGSASVADTQYF
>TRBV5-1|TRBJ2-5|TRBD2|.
TGCGCCAGCAGCTCACAGGGCGGGGGGCAAGAGACCCAGTACTTC
CASSSQGGGQETQYF
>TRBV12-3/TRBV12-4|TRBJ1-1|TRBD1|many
TGTGCCAGCTCTCAACAGGGGAACGTTTTCTTT
CASSQQGNVFF
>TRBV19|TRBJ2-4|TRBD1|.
TGTGCCAGTAGTATTTCCGGGACAGGGGGCGTTATAAACATTCAGTACTTC
CASSISGTGGVINIQYF
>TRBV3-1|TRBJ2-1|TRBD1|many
TGTGCCAGCACCGCAATGACAGGGACCTCCTACAATGAGCAGTTCTTC
CASTAMTGTSYNEQFF
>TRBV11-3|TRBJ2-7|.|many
TGTGCCAGCAGCCCAGGCCCTGACGCCTACGAGCAGTACTTC
CASSPGPDAYEQYF
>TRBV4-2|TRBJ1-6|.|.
TGTGCCAGCAGCCCACCTGGAAATTCACCCCCCCACTTT
CASSPPGNSPPHF
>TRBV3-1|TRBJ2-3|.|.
TGTGCCAGCAGCCAGTCCTCAACCACAGATACGCAGTATTTT
CASSQSSTTDTQYF
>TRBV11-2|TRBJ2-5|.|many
TGTGCCAGCGGTGAGGGAGTCCGGACCCAGTACTTC
CASGEGVRTQYF
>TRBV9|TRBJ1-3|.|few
TGTGCCAGCAGCACTGGGGCCTCTGGAAACACCATATATTTT
CASSTGASGNTIYF
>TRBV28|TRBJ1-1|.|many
TGTGCCAGCAGTTCTCTCTTCAGGGCCAGCACTGAAGCTTTCTTT
CASSSLFRASTEAFF
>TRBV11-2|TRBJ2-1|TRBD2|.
TGTGCCAGCAGCCCGCGGGGGGCGGGGGACTACAATGAGCAGTTCTTC
CASSPRGAGDYNEQFF
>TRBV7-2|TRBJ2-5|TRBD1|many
TGTGCCAGCAGCCCACAGGGGGGAGAGACCCAGTACTTC
CASSPQGGETQYF
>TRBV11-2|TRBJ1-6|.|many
TGTGCCAGCAGTCCAAGCCAAGTCACTAATTCACCCCTCCACTTT
CASSPSQVTNSPLHF
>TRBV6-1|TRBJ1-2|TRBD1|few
TGTGCCAGCAGCCGCTTCGGACAGGACGCGAACTATGGCTACACCTTC
CASSRFGQDANYGYTF
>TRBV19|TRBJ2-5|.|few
TGTGCCAGTAGTGACGGGGGCCACCAAGAGACCCAGTACTTC
CASSDGGHQETQYF
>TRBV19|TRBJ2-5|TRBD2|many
TGTGCCAGTAGTATGGCGGGGGGCAGGAAGACCCAGTACTTC
CASSMAGGRKTQYF
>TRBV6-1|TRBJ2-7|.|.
TGTGCCAGCAGCATTATTCTAGGTCGCGAGCAGTACTTC
CASSIILGREQYF
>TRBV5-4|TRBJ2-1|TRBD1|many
TGTGCCAGCAACCCGGGACAGGGGTTGACTGAGCAGTTCTTC
CASNPGQGLTEQFF
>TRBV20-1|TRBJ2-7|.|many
TGCAGTGCTTCACCTGGGGGCAAGAGCTCCTACGAGCAGTACTTC
CSASPGGKSSYEQYF
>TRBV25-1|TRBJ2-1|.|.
TGTGCCAGCAGTGAAGACGGTTTTGAGCAGTTCTTC
CASSEDGFEQFF
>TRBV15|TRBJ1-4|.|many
TGTGCCACCAGCAGAGAAAGGGTCCAGCGGACTACAACTAATGAAAAACTGTTTTTT
CATSRERVQRTTTNEKLFF
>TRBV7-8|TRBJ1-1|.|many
TGTGCCAGCAGCTTATCGACCCGATCAGACTCACTCTTCTTT
CASSLSTRSDSLFF
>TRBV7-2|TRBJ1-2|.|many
TGTGCCAGCAGCCGGGGTGATGGCTACACCTTC
CASSRGDGYTF
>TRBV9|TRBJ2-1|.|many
TGTGCCAGCAGCGTAGCTCTTTCCTCGGCAGGAGACCATGAGCAGTTCTTC
CASSVALSSAGDHEQFF
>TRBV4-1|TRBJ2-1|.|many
TGCGCCAGCAGCAGCATTTTAAGCCTAGGGTACAATGAGCAGTTCTTC
CASSSILSLGYNEQFF
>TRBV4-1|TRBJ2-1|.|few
TGCGCCAGCAGCCAACCCGACAAACGGAAGTACTCCTACAATGAGCAGTTCTTC
CASSQPDKRKYSYNEQFF
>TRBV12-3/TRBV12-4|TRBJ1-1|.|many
TGTGCCAGCAGTGTTATGGTCCACTTGAACACTGAAGCTTTCTTT
CASSVMVHLNTEAFF
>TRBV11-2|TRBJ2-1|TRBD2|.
TGTGCCAGCAGCTGGGCTAGCGGGGGGCATGAGCAGTTCTTC
CASSWASGGHEQFF
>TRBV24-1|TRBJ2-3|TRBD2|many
TGTGCCACCAGTGAAACTAGCGGACCCACAGATACGCAGTATTTT
CATSETSGPTDTQYF
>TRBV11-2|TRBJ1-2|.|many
TGTGCCAGCAGCTTAGATATAGAGACAGCTTATGGCTACACCTTC
CASSLDIETAYGYTF
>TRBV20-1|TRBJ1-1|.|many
TGCAGTGCTAGAGTTGGGCAGAACACTGAAGCTTTCTTT
CSARVGQNTEAFF
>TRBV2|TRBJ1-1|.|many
TGTGCCAGCAGAGCAAGGGACACCTCGGCCGAAGCTTTCTTT
CASRARDTSAEAFF
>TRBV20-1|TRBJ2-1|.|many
TGCAGTGCCGGTCGACCCGGTGCCTACAATGAGCAGTTCTTC
CSAGRPGAYNEQFF
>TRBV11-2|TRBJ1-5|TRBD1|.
TGCGCCAGCAGCCAAGGAACAGGGGGCGGTCAGCCCCAGCATTTT
CASSQGTGGGQPQHF
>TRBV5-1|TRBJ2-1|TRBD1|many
TGCGCCAGCAGCCTATGGACAGGGGAATCCTACAATGAGCAGTTCTTC
CASSLWTGESYNEQFF
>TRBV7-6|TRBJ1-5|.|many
TGTGCCAGCAGCCCGTGGGGCAGGGAGGAACGGCCCCAGCATTTT
CASSPWGREERPQHF
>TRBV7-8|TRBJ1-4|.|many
TGTGCCAGCAGCCCTACGGGGGTCCAGGGGCATGGAGGTGAAAAACTGTTTTTT
CASSPTGVQGHGGEKLFF
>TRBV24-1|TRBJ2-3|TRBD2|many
TGTGCCACCAGTGATGGACTAGCGGGGGGAACAGATACGCAGTATTTT
CATSDGLAGGTDTQYF
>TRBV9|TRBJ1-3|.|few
TGTGCCAGCAGCGTAGGGGGGCTGGGAAACACCATATATTTT
CASSVGGLGNTIYF
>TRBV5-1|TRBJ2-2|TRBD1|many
TGCGCCAGCAGTTCGAGACAGGGGGCGATCGGGGAGCTGTTTTTT
CASSSRQGAIGELFF
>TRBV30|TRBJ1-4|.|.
TGTGCCTGGAGTGTAATAACTAATGAAAAACTGTTTTTT
CAWSVITNEKLFF
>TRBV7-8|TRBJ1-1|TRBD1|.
TGTGCCAGCAGCTTAGCGAGCGGGACAGGGTCGAACACTGAAGCTTTCTTT
CASSLASGTGSNTEAFF
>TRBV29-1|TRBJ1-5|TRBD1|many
TGCAGCGTTACTGCCGGGACAGGGCCACAGCCCCAGCATTTT
CSVTAGTGPQPQHF
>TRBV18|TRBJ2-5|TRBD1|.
TGTGCCAGCTCCGGGACAGTCGGGACCCAGTACTTC
CASSGTVGTQYF
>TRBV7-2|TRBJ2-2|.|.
TGTGCCAGCAGCTTAGCGCTTTGGGCAACTAACACCGGGGAGCTGTTTTTT
CASSLALWATNTGELFF
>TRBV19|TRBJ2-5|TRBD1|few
TGTGCCAGTAGCCGGACAGGGGTGGAAGAGACCCAGTACTTC
CASSRTGVEETQYF
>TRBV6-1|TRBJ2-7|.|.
TGTGCCAACAGTGAAGTGGAGACAGAGGGCGGCGAGCAGTACTTC
CANSEVETEGGEQYF
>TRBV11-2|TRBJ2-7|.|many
TGTGCCAGCAGCTTAGAACGGGGTGGCTACGAGCAGTACTTC
CASSLERGGYEQYF
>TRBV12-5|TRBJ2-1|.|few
TGTGCTAGTGGAGTGGGGGGGGGCAGGGAACAGTTCTTC
CASGVGGGREQFF
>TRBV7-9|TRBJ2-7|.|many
TGTGCCAGCAGCTTAAACCCTGGCAGGGAGAGGGCCTACGAGCAGTACTTC
CASSLNPGRERAYEQYF
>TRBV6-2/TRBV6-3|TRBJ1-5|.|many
TGTGCCAGCAGTGGTGGGACCCTGGATCAGCCCCAGCATTTT
CASSGGTLDQPQHF
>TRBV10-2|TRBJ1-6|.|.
TGCGCCAGCATGTGGGGGCAGATGAATTCACCCCTCCACTTT
CASMWGQMNSPLHF
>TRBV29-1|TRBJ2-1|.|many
TGCAGCGTTGAAGAAGGGGCCTACAATGAGCAGTTCTTC
CSVEEGAYNEQFF